This TCR beta chain was sequenced during a study of naive and memory T cell subsets. To note about this clonotype: The antigen is undetermined.

Ligated cDNA underwent four rounds of PCR with nested alpha and beta constant region primers and SP2. Reverse transcription of blood and skin TCR RNA was primed at alpha and beta constant regions. TCRdb independently ran MiXCR on the 5' RACE reads; one entry per CDR3 protein. This sample has 55,000 to 70,000 distinct CDR3 sequences, with under 10% found just once. The library had UMIs added by 3' ligation of an oligonucleotide to TCR cDNA. Whole blood, approximately 2.3 ml, came from adult healthy volunteers. Input was about 1 to 1,100 ng of DNase-treated total RNA without cell sorting. The ends were cut back, 4 bases at V and 7 bases at J, with 14 bases in the middle. The CDR3 spans 14 residues. Germline assignment: CDR1 MGHRA and CDR2 YSYEKL. Broader study findings: This RNA-based method may be sensitive to activation-related transcript changes.

The TCR was taken from a female donor in good health. This sequence joins TRBV4-1 and TRBJ1-5, with D hard to call. This CDR3 is CASSPPGGYQPQHF. CDR3 in DNA: TGCGCCAGCAGCCCTCCTGGTGGTTACCAGCCCCAGCATTTT.